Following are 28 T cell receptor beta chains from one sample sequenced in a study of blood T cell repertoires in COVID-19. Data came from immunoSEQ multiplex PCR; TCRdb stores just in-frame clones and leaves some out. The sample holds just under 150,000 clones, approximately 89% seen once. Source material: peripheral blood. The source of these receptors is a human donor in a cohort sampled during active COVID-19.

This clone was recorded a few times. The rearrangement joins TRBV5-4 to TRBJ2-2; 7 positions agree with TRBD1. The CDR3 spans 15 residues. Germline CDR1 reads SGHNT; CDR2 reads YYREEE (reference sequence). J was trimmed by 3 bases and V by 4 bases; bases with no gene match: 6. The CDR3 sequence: CASSVTGMDTGELFF. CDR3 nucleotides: TGTGCCAGCAGCGTGACAGGGATGGACACCGGGGAGCTGTTTTTT.

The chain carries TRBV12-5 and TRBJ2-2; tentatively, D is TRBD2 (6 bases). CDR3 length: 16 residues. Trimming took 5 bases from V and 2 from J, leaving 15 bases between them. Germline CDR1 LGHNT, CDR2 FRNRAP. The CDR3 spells CASGPPDYRNTGELFF. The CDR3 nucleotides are TGTGCTAGTGGTCCGCCGGACTACCGAAACACCGGGGAGCTGTTTTTT.

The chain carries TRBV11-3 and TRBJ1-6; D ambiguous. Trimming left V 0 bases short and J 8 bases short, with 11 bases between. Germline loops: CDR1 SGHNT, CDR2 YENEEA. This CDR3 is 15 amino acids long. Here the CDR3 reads CASSLDGQADSPLHF. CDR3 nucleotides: TGTGCCAGCAGCTTAGATGGGCAGGCCGATTCACCCCTCCACTTT.

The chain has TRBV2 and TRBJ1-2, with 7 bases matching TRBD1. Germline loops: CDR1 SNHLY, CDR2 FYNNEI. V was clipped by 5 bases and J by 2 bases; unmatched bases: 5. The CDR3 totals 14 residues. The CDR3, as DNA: TGTGCCAGCAGTCCTAGCAGGGGGAACTATGGCTACACCTTC. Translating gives CASSPSRGNYGYTF. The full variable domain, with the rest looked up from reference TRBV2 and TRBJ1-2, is EPEVTQTPSHQVTQMGQEVILRCVPISNHLYFYWYRQILGQKVEFLVSFYNNEISEKSEIFDDQFSVERPDGSNFTLKIRSTKLEDSAMYFCASSPSRGNYGYTFGSGTRLTVV.

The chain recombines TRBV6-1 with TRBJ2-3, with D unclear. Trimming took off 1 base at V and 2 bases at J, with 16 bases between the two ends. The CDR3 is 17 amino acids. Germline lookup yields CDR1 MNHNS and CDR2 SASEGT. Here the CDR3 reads CASSEGFWAPITDTQYF. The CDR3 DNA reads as TGTGCCAGCAGTGAAGGATTCTGGGCACCCATCACAGATACGCAGTATTTT.

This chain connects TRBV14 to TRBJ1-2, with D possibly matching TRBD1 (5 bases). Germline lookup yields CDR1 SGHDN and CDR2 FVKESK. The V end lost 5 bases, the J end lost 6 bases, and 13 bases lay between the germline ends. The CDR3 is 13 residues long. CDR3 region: CASSYRQSHGYTF. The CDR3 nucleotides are TGTGCCAGCAGCTACCGACAGAGCCATGGCTACACCTTC. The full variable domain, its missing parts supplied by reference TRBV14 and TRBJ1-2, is EAGVTQFPSHSVIEKGQTVTLRCDPISGHDNLYWYRRVMGKEIKFLLHFVKESKQDESGMPNNRFLAERTGGTYSTLKVQPAELEDSGVYFCASSYRQSHGYTFGSGTRLTVV.

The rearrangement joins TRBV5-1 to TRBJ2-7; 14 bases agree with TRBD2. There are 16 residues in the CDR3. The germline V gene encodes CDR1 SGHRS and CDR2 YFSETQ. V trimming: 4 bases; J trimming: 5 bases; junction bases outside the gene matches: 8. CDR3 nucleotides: TGCGCCAGCAGCCCGGGGACTAGCGGGGGCGGCCACGAGCAGTACTTC. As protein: CASSPGTSGGGHEQYF.

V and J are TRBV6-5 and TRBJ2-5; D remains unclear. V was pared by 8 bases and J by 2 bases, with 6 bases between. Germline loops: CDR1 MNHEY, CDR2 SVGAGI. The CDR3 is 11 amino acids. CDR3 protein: CASGRQETQYF. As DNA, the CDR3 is TGTGCCAGCGGCAGGCAAGAGACCCAGTACTTC.

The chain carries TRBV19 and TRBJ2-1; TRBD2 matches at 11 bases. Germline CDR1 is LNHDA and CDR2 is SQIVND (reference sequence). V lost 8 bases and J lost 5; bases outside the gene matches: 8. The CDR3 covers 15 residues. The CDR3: CASFKTSGVNNEQFF. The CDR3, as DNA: TGTGCCAGTTTCAAGACTAGCGGGGTTAACAATGAGCAGTTCTTC. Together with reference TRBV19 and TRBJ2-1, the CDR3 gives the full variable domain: DGGITQSPKYLFRKEGQNVTLSCEQNLNHDAMYWYRQDPGQGLRLIYYSQIVNDFQKGDIAEGYSVSREKKESFPLTVTSAQKNPTAFYLCASFKTSGVNNEQFFGPGTRLTVL.

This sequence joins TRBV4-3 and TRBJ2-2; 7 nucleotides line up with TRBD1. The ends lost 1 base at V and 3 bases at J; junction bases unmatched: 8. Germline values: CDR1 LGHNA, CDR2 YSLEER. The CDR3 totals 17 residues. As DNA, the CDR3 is TGCGCCAGCAGCCAAGTGTTGAACAGGGGCCACACCGGGGAGCTGTTTTTT. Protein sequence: CASSQVLNRGHTGELFF.

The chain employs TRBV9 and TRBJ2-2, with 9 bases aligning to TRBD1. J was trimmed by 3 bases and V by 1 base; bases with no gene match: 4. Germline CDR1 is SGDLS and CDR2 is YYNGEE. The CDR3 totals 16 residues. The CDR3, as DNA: TGTGCCAGCAGCGTAACCTGGGACAGGGACACCGGGGAGCTGTTTTTT. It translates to CASSVTWDRDTGELFF.

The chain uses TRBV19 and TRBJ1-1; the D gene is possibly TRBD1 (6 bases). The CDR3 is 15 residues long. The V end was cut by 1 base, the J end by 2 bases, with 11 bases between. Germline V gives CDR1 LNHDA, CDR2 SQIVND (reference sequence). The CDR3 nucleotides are TGTGCCAGTAGTATAGCCAGGACAGCAAACACTGAAGCTTTCTTT. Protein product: CASSIARTANTEAFF.

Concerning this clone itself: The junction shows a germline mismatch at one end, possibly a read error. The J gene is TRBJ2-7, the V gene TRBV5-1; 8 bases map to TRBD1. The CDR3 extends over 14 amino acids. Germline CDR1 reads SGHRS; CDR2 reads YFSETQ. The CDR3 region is CASSFGQGNYEQYF. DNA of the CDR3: TGTGCCAGCAGCTTTGGACAGGGAAACTATGAGCAGTACTTC.

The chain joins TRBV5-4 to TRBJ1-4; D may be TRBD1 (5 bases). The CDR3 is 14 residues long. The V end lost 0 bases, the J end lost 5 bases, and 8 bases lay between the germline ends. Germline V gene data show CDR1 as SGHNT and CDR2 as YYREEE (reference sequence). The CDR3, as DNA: TGTGCCAGCAGCTTGGAGGGGCTCAATGAAAAACTGTTTTTT. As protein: CASSLEGLNEKLFF.

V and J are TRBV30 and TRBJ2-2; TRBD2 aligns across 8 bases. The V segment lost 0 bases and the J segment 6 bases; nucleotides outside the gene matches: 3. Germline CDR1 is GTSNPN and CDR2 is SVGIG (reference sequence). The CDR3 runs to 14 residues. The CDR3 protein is CAWSVSRGAGELFF. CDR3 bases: TGTGCCTGGAGTGTATCGCGGGGGGCCGGGGAGCTGTTTTTT.

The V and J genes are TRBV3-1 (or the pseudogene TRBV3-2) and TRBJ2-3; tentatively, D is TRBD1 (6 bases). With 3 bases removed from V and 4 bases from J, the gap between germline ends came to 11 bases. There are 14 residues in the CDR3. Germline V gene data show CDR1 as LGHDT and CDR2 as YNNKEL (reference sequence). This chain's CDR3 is CASSHRGRSDTQYF. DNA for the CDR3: TGTGCCAGCAGCCACAGGGGCCGCTCAGATACGCAGTATTTT.

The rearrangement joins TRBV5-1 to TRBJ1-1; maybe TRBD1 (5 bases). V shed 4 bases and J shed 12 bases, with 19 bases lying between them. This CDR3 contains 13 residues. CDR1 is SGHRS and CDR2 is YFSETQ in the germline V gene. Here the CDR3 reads CASSLGPPRGTFF. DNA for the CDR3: TGCGCCAGCAGCCTGGGACCGCCTAGAGGGACTTTCTTT.

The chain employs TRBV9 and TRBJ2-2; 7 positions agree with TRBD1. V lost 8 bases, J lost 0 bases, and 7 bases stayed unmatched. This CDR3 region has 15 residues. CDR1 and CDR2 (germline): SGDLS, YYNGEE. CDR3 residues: CASRPGTANTGELFF. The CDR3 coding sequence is TGTGCCAGTCGCCCTGGGACAGCGAACACCGGGGAGCTGTTTTTT.

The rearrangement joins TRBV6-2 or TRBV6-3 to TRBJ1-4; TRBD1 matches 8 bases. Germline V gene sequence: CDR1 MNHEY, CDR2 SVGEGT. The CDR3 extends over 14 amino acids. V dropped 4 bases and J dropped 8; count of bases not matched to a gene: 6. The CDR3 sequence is CASSSRQGWEKLFF. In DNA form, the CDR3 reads TGTGCCAGCAGTTCAAGACAGGGGTGGGAAAAACTGTTTTTT.

The CDR3 coding sequence is TGTGCCAGCAGCGTAGGGGCAGGCCCCCAGCCCCAGCATTTT. This sequence encodes CASSVGAGPQPQHF. The chain uses TRBV9 and TRBJ1-5; D uncertain. Trimming cost V 0 bases and J 7 bases, with 11 bases left between them. Germline V gene sequence: CDR1 SGDLS, CDR2 YYNGEE. This CDR3 contains 14 residues.

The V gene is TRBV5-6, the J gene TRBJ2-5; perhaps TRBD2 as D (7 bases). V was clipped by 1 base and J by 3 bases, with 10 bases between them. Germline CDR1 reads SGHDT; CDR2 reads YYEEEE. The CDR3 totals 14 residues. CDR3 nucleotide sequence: TGTGCCAGCAGCTTGCGGGGGGCTGAAGAGACCCAGTACTTC. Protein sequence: CASSLRGAEETQYF.

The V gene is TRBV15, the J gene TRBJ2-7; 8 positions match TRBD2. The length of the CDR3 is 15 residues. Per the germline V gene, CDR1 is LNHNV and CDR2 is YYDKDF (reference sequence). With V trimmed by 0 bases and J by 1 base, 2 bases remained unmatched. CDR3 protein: CATSRELADSYEQYF. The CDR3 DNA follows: TGTGCCACCAGCAGAGAACTAGCGGATTCCTACGAGCAGTACTTC.

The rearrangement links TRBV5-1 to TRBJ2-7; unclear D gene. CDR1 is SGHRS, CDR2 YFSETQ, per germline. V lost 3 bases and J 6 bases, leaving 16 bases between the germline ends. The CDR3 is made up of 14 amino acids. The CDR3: CASSSPRKSGEQYF. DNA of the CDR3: TGCGCCAGCAGCTCCCCCCGTAAATCGGGCGAGCAGTACTTC.

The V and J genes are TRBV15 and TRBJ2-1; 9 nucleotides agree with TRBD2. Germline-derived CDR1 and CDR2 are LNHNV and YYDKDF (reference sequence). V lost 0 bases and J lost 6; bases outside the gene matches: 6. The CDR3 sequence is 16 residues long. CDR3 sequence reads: CATSRDQGTSTNEQFF. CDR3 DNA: TGTGCCACCAGCAGAGACCAAGGGACTAGCACCAATGAGCAGTTCTTC.

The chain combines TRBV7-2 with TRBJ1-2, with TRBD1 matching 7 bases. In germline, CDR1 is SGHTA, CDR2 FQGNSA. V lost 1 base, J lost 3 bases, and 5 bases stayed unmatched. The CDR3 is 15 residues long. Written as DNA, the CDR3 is TGTGCCAGCAGCTTAGTAACAGGGGTGGACTATGGCTACACCTTC. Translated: CASSLVTGVDYGYTF.

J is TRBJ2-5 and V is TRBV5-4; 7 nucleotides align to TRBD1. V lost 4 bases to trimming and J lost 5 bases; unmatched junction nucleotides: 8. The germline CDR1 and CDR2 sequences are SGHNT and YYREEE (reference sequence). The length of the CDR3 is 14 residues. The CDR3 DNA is TGTGCCAGCAGCACCCAGACAGGGATGGAGACCCAGTACTTC. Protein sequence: CASSTQTGMETQYF. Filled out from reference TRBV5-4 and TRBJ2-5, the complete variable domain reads ETGVTQSPTHLIKTRGQQVTLRCSSQSGHNTVSWYQQALGQGPQFIFQYYREEENGRGNFPPRFSGLQFPNYSSELNVNALELDDSALYLCASSTQTGMETQYFGPGTRLLVL.

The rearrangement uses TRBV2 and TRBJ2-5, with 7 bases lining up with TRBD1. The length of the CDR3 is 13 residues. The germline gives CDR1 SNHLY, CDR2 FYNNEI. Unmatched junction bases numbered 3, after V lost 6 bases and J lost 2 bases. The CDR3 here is CASRGQQQETQYF. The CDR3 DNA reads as TGTGCCAGCAGGGGACAGCAGCAAGAGACCCAGTACTTC.

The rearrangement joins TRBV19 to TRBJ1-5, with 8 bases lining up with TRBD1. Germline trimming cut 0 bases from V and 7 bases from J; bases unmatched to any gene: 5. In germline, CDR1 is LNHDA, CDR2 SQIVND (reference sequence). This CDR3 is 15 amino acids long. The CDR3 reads CASSIDWTGSQPQHF. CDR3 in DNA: TGTGCCAGTAGTATAGATTGGACAGGGAGCCAGCCCCAGCATTTT.